This T cell receptor beta chain was sequenced for a study of regulatory T cells in long-lasting Graves disease (dated by TCRdb to the early 2020s). In terms of the full investigation: Antithyroid drugs had been taken for less than 3 months by newly diagnosed Graves' disease patients. A total of 35 or so samples were covered by TCR sequencing, comprising around 13 persistent and 20 or so newly diagnosed Graves' disease patients. The study was registered as a clinical trial and conducted in China. Patients with persistent Graves' disease were compared with patients with newly diagnosed Graves' disease using TCR sequencing and RNA sequencing of peripheral blood.

CDR3 length: 15 amino acids, cysteine to phenylalanine. The DNA shown is the 45-base CDR3, in frame from base 1. V drops 8 bases and J drops 0 bases, leaving 14 bases in between. From the germline V gene, CDR1 is MNHEY and CDR2 is SVGEGT. The sample's time point label is to be understood as: newly diagnosed GD, antithyroid drugs for less than 3 months. For both TCR sequencing and RNA sequencing, RNA was extracted from PBMCs in TRIzol. The diagnosis of Graves' disease followed American Thyroid Association guidelines. Patients for the study were recruited at an endocrinology department in Xi'an, China. Each patient gave about 10 milliliters of peripheral blood, collected in an EDTA anticoagulant tube. Ficoll Paque Plus density gradient separation was used to isolate PBMCs, and no further T cell sorting was performed. An Agilent 2100 Bioanalyzer and agarose gel were used to check RNA quality, while a NanoDrop 2000 measured RNA concentration.

This clonotype was found many times. The target of this receptor is not known. No base-level quality is on record; no much larger clone is a single base apart. To prepare the library, multiplex PCR was applied. The reads were generated on an Illumina HiSeq 4000. TCR beta libraries were built with iRepertoire HTBI primers and Arm-PCR amplification of CDR3 regions. Gel purification was performed on PCR products prior to sequencing. On the authors' methods: Across samples, roughly 60 TRBV and 14 TRBJ segments were identified and used for gene usage analysis of CDR3 amino acid clonotypes. Filtered high-quality paired reads were merged into contigs using COPE and FqMerger. BLAST was used to align contigs to IMGT TRBV, TRBD and TRBJ reference genes, with CDR3 defined following IMGT. Any clonotype with a frequency above 0.1% was classified as a highly expanded clone. Shannon entropy was used to measure repertoire diversity, and the Gini coefficient was used to measure V-J evenness. Public clonotypes were defined as clonotypes shared by more than one individual. TCRdb trimmed the raw reads at Q25, called clones with MiXCR and kept productive beta chains. Each CDR3 protein gets just one entry, which takes the most common genes and DNA from the rows behind it. The authors' filters were not applied to this entry. The sample table contains about 240,000 distinct CDR3 sequences; only one count was recorded for around 20% of them. Together, the top ten hold around 14% of the sample.

Beyond this particular receptor, the publication reports: Persistent patients shared more public clonotypes among themselves (2,741) than newly diagnosed patients did (over 900). The authors acknowledged the small sample size as a limitation that may reduce accuracy. Peripheral blood alone was examined, since thyroid tissue, which constituted the primary lesion, could not be accessed. Lower TCR Shannon entropy and fewer highly expanded clones were observed in persistent Graves' disease patients than in newly diagnosed patients, which suggested clonal expansion. Sequencing and analysis were limited to the TCR beta chain. Preferential use of TRBV28, TRBJ1-2 and TRBJ2-5 was observed in persistent disease, whereas TRBV20-1 and TRBJ2-1 were favored in newly diagnosed disease.

Rearrangement joined TRBV6-2 or TRBV6-3 to TRBJ2-1; no D segment can be confidently identified. The TCR originated in a female donor with Graves disease. Sample: peripheral blood mononuclear cells (PBMCs), taken at new diagnosis, from a patient treated with antithyroid drugs. The DNA is as follows: TGTGCCAGCTCGACCGGGTCCCTCTCCTACAATGAGCAGTTCTTC. Its protein reads: CASSTGSLSYNEQFF.